This T cell receptor beta chain was sequenced for a study of Graves' ophthalmopathy and Graves' hyperthyroidism. Whole-study context: Researchers obtained peripheral blood at initial diagnosis, before any treatment had begun.

Researchers took RNA transcripts and amplified TCR beta CDR3 regions from them. HTBI primers primed a first-round RT-PCR, and a second-round multiplex PCR followed. TCRdb passed the multiplex PCR reads through MiXCR, listing each CDR3 protein once. The sample lists more than 550,000 distinct CDR3 sequences; roughly 39% were seen once. Germline V gene lookup returns CDR1 SGDLS and CDR2 YYNGEE. This CDR3 comprises 16 residues. Deletions cut 2 bases from V and 6 bases from J, with 21 bases between. Other autoimmune diseases, uncontrolled infections, pregnancy or lactation ruled patients out of participation.

The chain carries TRBV9 and TRBJ2-7; D is perhaps TRBD1 (6 bases). This sequence was found in an adult man with Graves' ophthalmopathy. The sequenced material came from peripheral blood. The CDR3 loop is CASSVDTGTRLGEQYF. CDR3 nucleotide sequence: TGTGCCAGCAGCGTTGATACCGGGACACGCTTGGGCGAGCAGTACTTC.